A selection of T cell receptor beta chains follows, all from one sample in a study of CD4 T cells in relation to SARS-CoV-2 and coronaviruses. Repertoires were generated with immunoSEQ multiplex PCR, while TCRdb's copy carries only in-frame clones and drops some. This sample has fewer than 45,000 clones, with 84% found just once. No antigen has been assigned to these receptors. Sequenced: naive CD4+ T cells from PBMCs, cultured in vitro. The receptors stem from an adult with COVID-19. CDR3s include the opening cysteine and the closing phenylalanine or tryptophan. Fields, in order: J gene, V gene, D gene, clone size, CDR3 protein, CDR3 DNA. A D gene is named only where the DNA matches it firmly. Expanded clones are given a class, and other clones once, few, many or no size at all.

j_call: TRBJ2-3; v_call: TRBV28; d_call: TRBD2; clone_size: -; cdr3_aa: CASSLGLTGSGDTQYF; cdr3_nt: TGTGCCAGCAGTTTGGGACTAACTGGATCGGGGGATACGCAGTATTTT
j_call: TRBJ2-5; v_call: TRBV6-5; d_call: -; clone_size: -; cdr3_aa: CASSRTREWETQYF; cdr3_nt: TGTGCCAGCAGTCGGACACGCGAATGGGAGACCCAGTACTTC
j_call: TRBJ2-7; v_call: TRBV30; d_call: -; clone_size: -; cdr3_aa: CAWSSGEQYF; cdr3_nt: TGTGCCTGGAGTTCGGGAGAGCAGTACTTC
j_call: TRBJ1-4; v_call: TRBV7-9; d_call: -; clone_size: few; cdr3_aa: CASSVTGATNEKLFF; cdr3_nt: TGTGCCAGCAGCGTGACTGGTGCAACTAATGAAAAACTGTTTTTT
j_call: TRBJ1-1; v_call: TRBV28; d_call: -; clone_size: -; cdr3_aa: CASTSGARYTEAFF; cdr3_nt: TGTGCCAGCACCTCGGGGGCGCGGTACACTGAAGCTTTCTTT
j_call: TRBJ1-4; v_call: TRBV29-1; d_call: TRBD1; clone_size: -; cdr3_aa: CSVDTGQGAEKLFF; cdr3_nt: TGCAGCGTTGACACGGGACAGGGGGCGGAAAAACTGTTTTTT
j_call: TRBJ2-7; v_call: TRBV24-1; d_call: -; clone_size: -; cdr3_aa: CATSDPGSYEQYF; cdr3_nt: TGTGCCACCAGTGACCCGGGATCCTACGAGCAGTACTTC
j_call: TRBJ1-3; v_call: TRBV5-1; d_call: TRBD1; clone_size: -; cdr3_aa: CASSVTTGPGNTIYF; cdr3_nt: TGCGCCAGCAGCGTAACGACAGGGCCTGGAAACACCATATATTTT
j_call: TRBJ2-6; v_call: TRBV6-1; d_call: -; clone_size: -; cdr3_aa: CASSEEVSGANVLTF; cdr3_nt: TGTGCCAGCAGTGAAGAAGTCTCTGGGGCCAACGTCCTGACTTTC
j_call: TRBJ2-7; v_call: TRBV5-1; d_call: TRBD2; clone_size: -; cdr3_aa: CASSAAGTSGYYEQYF; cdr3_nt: TGCGCCAGCAGCGCAGCCGGGACTAGCGGATACTACGAGCAGTACTTC
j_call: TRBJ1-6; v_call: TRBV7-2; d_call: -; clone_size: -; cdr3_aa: CASSLAGALGSPLHF; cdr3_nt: TGTGCCAGCAGCTTAGCCGGGGCCTTAGGTTCACCCCTCCACTTT
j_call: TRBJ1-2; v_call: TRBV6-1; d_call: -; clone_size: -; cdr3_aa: CASSEEFRAPYGYTF; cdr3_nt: TGTGCCAGCAGTGAAGAGTTCAGGGCACCCTATGGCTACACCTTC
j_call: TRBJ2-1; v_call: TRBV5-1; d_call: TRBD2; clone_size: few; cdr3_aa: CASSLRGLAGGLYEQFF; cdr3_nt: TGCGCCAGCAGCTTGAGGGGACTAGCGGGAGGTTTGTACGAGCAGTTCTTC
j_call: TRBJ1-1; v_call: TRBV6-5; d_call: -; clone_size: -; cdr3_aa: CASSYSAGDEEAFF; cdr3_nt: TGTGCCAGCAGTTACTCGGCAGGGGACGAGGAAGCTTTCTTT
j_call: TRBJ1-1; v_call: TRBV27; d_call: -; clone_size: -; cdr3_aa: CASSFQDSYTEAFF; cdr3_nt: TGTGCCAGCAGTTTCCAAGACAGCTACACTGAAGCTTTCTTT
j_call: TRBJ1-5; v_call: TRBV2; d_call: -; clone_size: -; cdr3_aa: CASSGGLGYSNQPQHF; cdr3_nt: TGTGCCAGCAGTGGAGGTTTGGGCTATAGCAATCAGCCCCAGCATTTT
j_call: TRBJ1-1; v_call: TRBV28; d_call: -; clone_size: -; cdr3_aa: CASSFLGEAFF; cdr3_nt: TGTGCCAGCAGTTTTTTGGGTGAAGCTTTCTTT
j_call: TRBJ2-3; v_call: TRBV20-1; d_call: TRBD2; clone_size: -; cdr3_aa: CSASSGGGAVNTQYF; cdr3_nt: TGCAGTGCTAGTAGCGGCGGGGGGGCAGTAAATACGCAGTATTTT
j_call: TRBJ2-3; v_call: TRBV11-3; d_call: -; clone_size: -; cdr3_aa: CASSPGDPTDTQYF; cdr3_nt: TGTGCCAGCAGCCCTGGGGATCCCACAGATACGCAGTATTTT
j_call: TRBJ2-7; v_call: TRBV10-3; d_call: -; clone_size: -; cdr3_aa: CAIKAPGAYEQYF; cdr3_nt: TGTGCCATCAAGGCACCGGGGGCCTACGAGCAGTACTTC
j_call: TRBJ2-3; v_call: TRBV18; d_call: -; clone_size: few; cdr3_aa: CASSPELVDTQYF; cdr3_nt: TGTGCCAGCTCACCAGAGCTTGTAGATACGCAGTATTTT
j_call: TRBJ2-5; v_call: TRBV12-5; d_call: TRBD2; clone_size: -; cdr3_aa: CASGWGSGRYQETQYF; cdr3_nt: TGTGCTAGTGGTTGGGGTAGCGGGAGGTACCAAGAGACCCAGTACTTC
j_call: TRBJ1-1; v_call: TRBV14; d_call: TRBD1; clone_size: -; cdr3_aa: CASSQTTGWNEKAFF; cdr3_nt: TGTGCCAGCAGCCAAACGACAGGGTGGAATGAGAAAGCTTTCTTT
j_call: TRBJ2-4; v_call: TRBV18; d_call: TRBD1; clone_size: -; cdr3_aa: CASSPNGQETRKNIQYF; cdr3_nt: TGTGCCAGCTCACCTAATGGACAGGAGACCCGCAAAAACATTCAGTACTTC
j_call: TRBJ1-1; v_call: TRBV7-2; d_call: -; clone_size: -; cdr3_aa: CASSFAGDTEAFF; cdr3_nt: TGTGCCAGCAGCTTCGCAGGGGACACTGAAGCTTTCTTT
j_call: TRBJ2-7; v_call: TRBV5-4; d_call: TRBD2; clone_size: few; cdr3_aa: CASSMAGTRDEQYF; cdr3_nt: TGTGCCAGCAGCATGGCCGGGACTAGGGACGAGCAGTACTTC
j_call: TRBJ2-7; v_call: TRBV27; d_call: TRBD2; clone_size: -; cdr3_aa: CASSLASGSVNEQYF; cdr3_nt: TGTGCCAGCAGTTTGGCTAGCGGGAGTGTCAACGAGCAGTACTTC
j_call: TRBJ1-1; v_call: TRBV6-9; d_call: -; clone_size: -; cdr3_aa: CASSHPQPPPFPAPNTEAFF; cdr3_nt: TGTGCCAGCAGCCACCCCCAACCCCCACCATTTCCCGCCCCAAACACTGAAGCTTTCTTT
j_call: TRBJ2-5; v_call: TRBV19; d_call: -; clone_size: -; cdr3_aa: CATVGTGETQYF; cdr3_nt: TGTGCCACCGTAGGCACAGGAGAGACCCAGTACTTC
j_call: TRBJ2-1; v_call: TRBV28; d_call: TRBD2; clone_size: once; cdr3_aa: CASSPRDLAGADEQFF; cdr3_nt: TGTGCCAGCAGTCCTCGAGATCTAGCGGGAGCCGATGAGCAGTTCTTC
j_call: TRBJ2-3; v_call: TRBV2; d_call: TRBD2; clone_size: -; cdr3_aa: CASSEGTSGSDTQYF; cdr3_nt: TGTGCCAGCAGTGAAGGGACTAGCGGGTCCGATACGCAGTATTTT
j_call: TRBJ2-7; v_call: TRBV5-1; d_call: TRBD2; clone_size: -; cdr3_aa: CASSPSGRMGFEQYF; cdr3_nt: TGCGCCAGCAGCCCAAGCGGGAGAATGGGTTTCGAGCAGTACTTC
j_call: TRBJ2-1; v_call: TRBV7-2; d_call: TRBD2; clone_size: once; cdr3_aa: CASSFGTSGSRVNEQFF; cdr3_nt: TGTGCCAGCAGCTTCGGGACTAGCGGGAGTAGGGTCAATGAGCAGTTCTTC
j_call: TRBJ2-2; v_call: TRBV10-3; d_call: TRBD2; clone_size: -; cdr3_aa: CAISESLGLAALNTGELFF; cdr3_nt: TGTGCCATCAGTGAGTCGCTAGGACTAGCGGCCTTAAACACCGGGGAGCTGTTTTTT
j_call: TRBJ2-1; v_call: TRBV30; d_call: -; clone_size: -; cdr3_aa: CAWSVGLSSYNEQFF; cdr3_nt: TGTGCCTGGAGTGTCGGCCTAAGCTCCTACAATGAGCAGTTCTTC